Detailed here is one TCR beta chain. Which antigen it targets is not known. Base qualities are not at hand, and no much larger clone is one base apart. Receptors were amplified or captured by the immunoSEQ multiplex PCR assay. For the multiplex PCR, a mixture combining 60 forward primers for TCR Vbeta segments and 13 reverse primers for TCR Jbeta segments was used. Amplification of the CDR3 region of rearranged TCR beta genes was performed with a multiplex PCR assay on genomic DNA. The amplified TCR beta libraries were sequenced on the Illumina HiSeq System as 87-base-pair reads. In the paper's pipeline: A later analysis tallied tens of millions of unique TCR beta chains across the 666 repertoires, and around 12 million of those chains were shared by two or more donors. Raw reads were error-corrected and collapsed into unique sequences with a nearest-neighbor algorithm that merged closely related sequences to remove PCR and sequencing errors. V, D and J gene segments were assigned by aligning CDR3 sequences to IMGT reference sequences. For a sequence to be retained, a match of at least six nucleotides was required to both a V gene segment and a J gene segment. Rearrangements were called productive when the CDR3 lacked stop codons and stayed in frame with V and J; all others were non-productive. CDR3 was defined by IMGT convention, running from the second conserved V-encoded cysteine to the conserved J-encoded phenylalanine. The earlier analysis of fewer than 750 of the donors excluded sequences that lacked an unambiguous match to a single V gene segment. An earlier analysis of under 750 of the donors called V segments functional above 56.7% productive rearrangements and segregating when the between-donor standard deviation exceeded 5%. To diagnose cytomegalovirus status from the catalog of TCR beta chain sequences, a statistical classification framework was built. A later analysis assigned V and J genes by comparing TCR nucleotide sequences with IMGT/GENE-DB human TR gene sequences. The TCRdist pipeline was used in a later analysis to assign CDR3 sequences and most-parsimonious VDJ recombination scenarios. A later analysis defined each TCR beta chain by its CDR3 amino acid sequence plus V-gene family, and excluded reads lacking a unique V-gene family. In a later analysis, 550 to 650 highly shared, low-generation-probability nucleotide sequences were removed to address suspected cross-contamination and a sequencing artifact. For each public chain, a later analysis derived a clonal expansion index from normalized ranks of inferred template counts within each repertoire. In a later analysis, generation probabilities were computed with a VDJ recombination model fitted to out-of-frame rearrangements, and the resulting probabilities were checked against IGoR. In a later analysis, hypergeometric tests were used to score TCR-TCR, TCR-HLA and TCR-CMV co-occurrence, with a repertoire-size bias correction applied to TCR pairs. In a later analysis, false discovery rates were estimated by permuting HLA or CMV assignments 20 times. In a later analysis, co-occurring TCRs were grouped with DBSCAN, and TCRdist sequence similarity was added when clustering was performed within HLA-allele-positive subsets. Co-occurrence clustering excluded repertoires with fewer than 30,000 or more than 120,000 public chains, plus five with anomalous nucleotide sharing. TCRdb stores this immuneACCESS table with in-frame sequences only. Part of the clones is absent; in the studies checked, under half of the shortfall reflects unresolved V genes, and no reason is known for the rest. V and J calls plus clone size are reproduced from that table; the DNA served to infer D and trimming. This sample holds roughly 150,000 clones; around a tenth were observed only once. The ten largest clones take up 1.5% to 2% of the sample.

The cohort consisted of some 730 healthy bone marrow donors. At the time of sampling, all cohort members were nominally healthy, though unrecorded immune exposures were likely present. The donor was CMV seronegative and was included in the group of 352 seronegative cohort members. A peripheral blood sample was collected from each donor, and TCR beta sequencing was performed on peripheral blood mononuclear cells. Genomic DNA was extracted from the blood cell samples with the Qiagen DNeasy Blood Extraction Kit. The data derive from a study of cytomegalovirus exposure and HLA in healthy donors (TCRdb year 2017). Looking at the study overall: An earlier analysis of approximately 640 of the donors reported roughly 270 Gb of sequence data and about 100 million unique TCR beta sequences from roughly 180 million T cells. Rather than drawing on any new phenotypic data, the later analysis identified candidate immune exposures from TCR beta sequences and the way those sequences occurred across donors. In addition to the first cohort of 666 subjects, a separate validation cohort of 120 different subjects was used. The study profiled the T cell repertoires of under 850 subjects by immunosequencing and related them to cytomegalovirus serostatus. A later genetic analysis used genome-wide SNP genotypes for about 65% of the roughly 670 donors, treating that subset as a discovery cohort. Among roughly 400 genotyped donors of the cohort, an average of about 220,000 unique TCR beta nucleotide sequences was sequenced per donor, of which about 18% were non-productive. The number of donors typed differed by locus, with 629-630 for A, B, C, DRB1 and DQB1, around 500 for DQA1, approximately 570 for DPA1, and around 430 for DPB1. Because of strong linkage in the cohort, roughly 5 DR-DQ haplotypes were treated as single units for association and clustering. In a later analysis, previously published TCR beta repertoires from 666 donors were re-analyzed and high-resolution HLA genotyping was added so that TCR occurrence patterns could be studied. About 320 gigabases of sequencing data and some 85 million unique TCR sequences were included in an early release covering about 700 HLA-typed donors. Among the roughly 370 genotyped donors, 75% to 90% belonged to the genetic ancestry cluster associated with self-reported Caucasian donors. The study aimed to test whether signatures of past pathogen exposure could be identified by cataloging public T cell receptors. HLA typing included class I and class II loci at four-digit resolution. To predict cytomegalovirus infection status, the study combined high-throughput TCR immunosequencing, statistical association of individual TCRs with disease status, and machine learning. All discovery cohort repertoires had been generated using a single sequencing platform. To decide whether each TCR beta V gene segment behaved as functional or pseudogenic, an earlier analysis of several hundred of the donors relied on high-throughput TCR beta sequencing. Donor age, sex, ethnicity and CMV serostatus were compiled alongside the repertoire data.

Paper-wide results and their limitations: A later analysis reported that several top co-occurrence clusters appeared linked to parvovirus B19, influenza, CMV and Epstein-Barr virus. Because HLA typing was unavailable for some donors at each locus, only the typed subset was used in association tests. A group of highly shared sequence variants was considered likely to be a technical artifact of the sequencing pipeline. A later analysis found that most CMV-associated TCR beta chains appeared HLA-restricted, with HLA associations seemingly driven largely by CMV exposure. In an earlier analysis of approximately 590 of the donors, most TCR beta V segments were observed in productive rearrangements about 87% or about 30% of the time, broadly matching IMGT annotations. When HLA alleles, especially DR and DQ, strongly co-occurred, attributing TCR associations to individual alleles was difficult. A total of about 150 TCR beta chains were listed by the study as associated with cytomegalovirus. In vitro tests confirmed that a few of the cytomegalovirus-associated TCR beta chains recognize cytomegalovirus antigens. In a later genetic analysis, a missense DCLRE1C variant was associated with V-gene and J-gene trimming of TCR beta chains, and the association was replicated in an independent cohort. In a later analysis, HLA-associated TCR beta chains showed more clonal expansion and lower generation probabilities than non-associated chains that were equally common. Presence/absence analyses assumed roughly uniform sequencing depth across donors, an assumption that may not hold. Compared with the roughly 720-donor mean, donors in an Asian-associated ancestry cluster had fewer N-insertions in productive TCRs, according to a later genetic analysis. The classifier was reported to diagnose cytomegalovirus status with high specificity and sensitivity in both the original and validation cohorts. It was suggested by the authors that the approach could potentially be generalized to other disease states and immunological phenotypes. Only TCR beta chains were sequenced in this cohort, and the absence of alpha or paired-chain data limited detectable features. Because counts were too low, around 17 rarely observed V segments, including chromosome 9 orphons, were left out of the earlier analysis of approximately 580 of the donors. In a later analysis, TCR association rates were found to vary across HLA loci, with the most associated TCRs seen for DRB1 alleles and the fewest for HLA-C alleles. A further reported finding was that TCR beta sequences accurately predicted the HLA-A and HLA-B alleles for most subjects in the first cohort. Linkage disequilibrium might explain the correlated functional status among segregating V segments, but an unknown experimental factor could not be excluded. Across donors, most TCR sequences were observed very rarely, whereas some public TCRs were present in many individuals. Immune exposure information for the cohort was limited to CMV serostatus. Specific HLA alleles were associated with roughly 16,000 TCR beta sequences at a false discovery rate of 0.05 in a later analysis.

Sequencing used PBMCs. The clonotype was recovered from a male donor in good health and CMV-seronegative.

The nucleotide sequence is TGTGCCAGCAGCTATATACTTAGCACAGATACGCAGTATTTT. Its translation is CASSYILSTDTQYF. Recombination joined TRBV7-9 with TRBJ2-3; there is no confident call for the D gene. Reading the germline V gene (reference sequence) gives CDR1 SEHNR and CDR2 FQNEAQ. The junction carries 8 bases between V and J, which are trimmed by 4 bases and 0 bases respectively. The cysteine opens and the phenylalanine closes a CDR3 of 14 amino acids. Only the CDR3 DNA stays, 42 bases, in frame from base 1.